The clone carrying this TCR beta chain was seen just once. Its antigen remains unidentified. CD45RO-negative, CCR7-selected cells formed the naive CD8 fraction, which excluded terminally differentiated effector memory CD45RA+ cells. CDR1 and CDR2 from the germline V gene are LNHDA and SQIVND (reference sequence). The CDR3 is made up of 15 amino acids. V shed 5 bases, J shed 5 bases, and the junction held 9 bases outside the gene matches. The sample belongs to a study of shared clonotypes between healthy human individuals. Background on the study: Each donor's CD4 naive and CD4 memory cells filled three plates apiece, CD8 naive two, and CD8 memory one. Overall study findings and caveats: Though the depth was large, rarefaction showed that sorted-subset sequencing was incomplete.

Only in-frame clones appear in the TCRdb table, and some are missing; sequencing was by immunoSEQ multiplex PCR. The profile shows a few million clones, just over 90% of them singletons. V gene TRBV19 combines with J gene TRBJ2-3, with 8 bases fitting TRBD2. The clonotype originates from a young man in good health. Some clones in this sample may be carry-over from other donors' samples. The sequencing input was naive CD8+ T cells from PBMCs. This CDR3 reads CASSALRLAGDTQYF. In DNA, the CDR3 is TGTGCCAGTAGTGCCTTGCGGCTAGCGGGAGATACGCAGTATTTT. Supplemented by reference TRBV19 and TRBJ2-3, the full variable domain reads DGGITQSPKYLFRKEGQNVTLSCEQNLNHDAMYWYRQDPGQGLRLIYYSQIVNDFQKGDIAEGYSVSREKKESFPLTVTSAQKNPTAFYLCASSALRLAGDTQYFGPGTRLTVL.